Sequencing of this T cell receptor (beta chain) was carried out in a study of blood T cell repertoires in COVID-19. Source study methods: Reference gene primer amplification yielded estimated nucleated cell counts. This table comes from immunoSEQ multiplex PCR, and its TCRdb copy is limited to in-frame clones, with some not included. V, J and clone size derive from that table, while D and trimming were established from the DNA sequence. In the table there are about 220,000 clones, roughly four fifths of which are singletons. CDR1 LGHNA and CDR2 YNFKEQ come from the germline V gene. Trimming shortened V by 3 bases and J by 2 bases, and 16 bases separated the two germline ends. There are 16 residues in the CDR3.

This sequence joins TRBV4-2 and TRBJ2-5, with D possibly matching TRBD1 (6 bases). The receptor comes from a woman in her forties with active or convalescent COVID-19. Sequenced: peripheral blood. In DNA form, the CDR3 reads TGTGCCAGCAGCCAGGAACCGGGACAAATGCAAGAGACCCAGTACTTC. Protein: CASSQEPGQMQETQYF.